The text below deals with one T cell receptor (beta chain). The antigen is unknown. The repertoire was sequenced with immunoSEQ multiplex PCR; TCRdb's copy has only in-frame clones and lacks some. The sample lists 60,000 to 65,000 clones; roughly nine tenths were seen once. The CDR3 runs to 18 residues. J lost 5 bases, V lost 5 bases, and 16 bases had no gene match. Germline-derived CDR1 and CDR2 are LNHDA and SQIVND (reference sequence). These data originate in a study of OX40 agonist ivuxolimab in advanced cancers. Study in general: One hepatocellular carcinoma and a couple of cutaneous melanoma patients partially responded. Study-wide results and limits: Some of the lowest clonal expansion was seen in partial responders at 0.1-3.0 mg/kg. Some nonresponders likewise displayed low normalized T-cell clonal expansion.

This receptor was obtained from an adult with an advanced solid tumor such as melanoma, head and neck, liver or kidney cancer. The specimen comprised CD4+ or CD8+ T cells sorted from blood, sampled in a trial of the OX40 agonist ivuxolimab. V is TRBV19 and J is TRBJ1-5, with 9 bases matching TRBD1. The CDR3 DNA reads as TGTGCCAGTAGTGTGTACGGAACAGGGGGCCTGAATGATCAGCCCCAGCATTTT. This gives the protein CASSVYGTGGLNDQPQHF.